The clone carrying this T cell receptor (beta chain) showed up just once. This record belongs to a study of blood T cell repertoires in COVID-19. In germline, CDR1 is LGHDT, CDR2 YNNKEL (reference sequence). The CDR3 is 14 residues long. The V gene lost 4 bases and the J gene lost 8 bases, with 12 bases spanning the gap. Under the authors' procedure: Reference gene primer amplification gave estimated nucleated cell counts. The table came from immunoSEQ multiplex PCR; TCRdb's copy has only in-frame clones and leaves some out. V and J calls and clone size are copied from that table; D and trimming were computed from the DNA. The table has 310,000 or so clones, roughly 89% seen once; the top ten hold roughly 6.3%. Assignment of participants to cohorts was predicated upon participant-reported clinical history.

The sample consisted of PBMCs or T cells enriched from blood (not recorded which). The sequence came from a woman aged 40 to 49 who had recovered from COVID-19. The chain employs TRBV3-1 (or the pseudogene TRBV3-2) and TRBJ1-6, with D tentatively TRBD1 (5 bases). The CDR3, as DNA: TGTGCCAGCAGCCTGCGGGGGGGGTATTCACCCCTCCACTTT. Translation: CASSLRGGYSPLHF.